A single TCR beta chain is shown here with its context. Its specificity is not known. A junction boundary mismatches the germline segment, possibly from a read error. Together with a sample-barcoded 5' primer, a J-beta primer mix was included in a second PCR lasting roughly 6 to 12 cycles. TCRdb itself ran the 5' RACE reads through MiXCR, one entry per CDR3 protein. The table lists 1.8 million or so distinct CDR3 sequences, roughly two fifths of them singletons. In germline, CDR1 is SGHTA, CDR2 FQGNSA. The CDR3 totals 16 residues. The record originates from a study of blood T cells in healthy people across ages. Study-wide points: The study regarded diversity estimates from one million T cells as underestimates. Long-lived donors had more naive CD4+ cells and higher diversity than aged donors. A roughly linear age-dependent decrease characterized TCR beta diversity per million T cells.

At least 6 million PBMCs were isolated per sample. The receptor's source is a human donor in good health. Source material: blood. The V call is TRBV7-2, the J call TRBJ2-5; 9 bases fit TRBD1. In DNA form, the CDR3 reads TGTGCCAGCAGCTTAACATCGGGACAGGGTGGAGAGATCCAGTACTTC. It is translated as CASSLTSGQGGEIQYF.